This TCR beta chain appears in the sequencing data of a study of cytomegalovirus exposure and HLA in healthy donors. Study observations and caveats: 87-base-pair reads could not separate some V segments, including TRBV6-2 and TRBV6-3.

The CDR3 spans 12 residues. V shed 5 bases, J shed 6 bases, and the junction held 5 bases outside the gene matches. Germline lookup yields CDR1 SQVTM and CDR2 ANQGSEA. PCR employed 60 Vbeta and 13 Jbeta primers. The data were produced by immunoSEQ multiplex PCR, yet TCRdb's version contains in-frame clones alone and is incomplete. Here the sample spans roughly 78,000 clones, around 70% being singletons. As for this clone: No antigen is known for it.

Sequencing was carried out using PBMCs. V gene TRBV29-1 combines with J gene TRBJ1-2; TRBD1 matches at 8 bases. The source of this sequence is a middle-aged man in good health and CMV-seropositive. The CDR3 spells CSVQTGADGYTF. CDR3 DNA sequence: TGCAGCGTTCAGACAGGGGCGGATGGCTACACCTTC.